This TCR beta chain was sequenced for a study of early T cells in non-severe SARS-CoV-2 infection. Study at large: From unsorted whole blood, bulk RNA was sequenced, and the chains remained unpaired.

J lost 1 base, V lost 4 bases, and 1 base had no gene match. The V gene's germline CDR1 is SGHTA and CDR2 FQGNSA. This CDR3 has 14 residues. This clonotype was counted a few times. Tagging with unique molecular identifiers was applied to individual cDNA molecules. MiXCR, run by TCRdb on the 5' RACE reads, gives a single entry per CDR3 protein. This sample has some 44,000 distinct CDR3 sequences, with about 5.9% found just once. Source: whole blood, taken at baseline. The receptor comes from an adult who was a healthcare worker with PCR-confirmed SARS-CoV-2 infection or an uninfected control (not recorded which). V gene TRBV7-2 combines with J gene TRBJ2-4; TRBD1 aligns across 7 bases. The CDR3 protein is CASSWGQAKNIQYF. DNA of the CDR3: TGTGCCAGCAGCTGGGGACAGGCCAAAAACATTCAGTACTTC.